The 19 T cell receptor beta chains given below trace back to one sample, sequenced in a study of early T cells in non-severe SARS-CoV-2 infection. Each CDR3 protein is one row after TCRdb ran MiXCR on the 5' RACE reads. The table lists 95,000 to 100,000 distinct CDR3 sequences, about 10% of them singletons. The sequenced material came from whole blood. These receptors came from an adult who was a healthcare worker with PCR-confirmed SARS-CoV-2 infection or an uninfected control (not recorded which).

This clonotype showed up many times. The chain joins TRBV28 to TRBJ2-3, with D tentatively TRBD1 (5 bases). Germline loops: CDR1 MDHEN, CDR2 SYDVKM. This CDR3 is 15 amino acids long. Trimming pared 3 bases from V and 0 bases from J, leaving 10 bases between. CDR3 residues: CASSFLTASTDTQYF. The CDR3 nucleotides read TGTGCCAGCAGTTTTTTGACAGCTAGCACAGATACGCAGTATTTT.

This clonotype came up a few times. The chain carries TRBV29-1 and TRBJ1-1; D call uncertain. The CDR3 sequence is 14 residues long. Germline loops: CDR1 SQVTM, CDR2 ANQGSEA. V was pared by 0 bases and J by 2 bases, with 10 bases between. The CDR3 protein is CSVEDEGRNTEAFF. In DNA form, the CDR3 reads TGCAGCGTTGAAGATGAAGGCCGTAACACTGAAGCTTTCTTT.

The chain uses TRBV27 and TRBJ1-6, with 7 nucleotides matching TRBD1. Germline V gives CDR1 MNHEY, CDR2 SMNVEV (reference sequence). V lost 5 bases and J lost 7; bases outside the gene matches: 17. CDR3 length: 18 amino acids. The CDR3 is CASSSSSPGQDRNSPLHF. In DNA, the CDR3 is TGTGCCAGCAGTAGCTCTTCCCCAGGACAGGACCGGAATTCACCCCTCCACTTT.

This clonotype was counted only a few times. The chain couples TRBV4-1 to TRBJ2-3; no clear D. Germline loops: CDR1 MGHRA, CDR2 YSYEKL. The CDR3 length is 13 residues. The V and J ends lost 1 base and 4 bases respectively, with 6 bases between them. In nucleotides, the CDR3 is TGCGCCAGCAGCCAAGTAGGGCCAGATACGCAGTATTTT. Translation: CASSQVGPDTQYF.

This clonotype was observed at least ten times. The chain recombines TRBV5-1 with TRBJ2-7; D is unclear. V was pared by 0 bases and J by 0 bases, with 7 bases between. CDR3 length: 14 residues. Germline V gives CDR1 SGHRS, CDR2 YFSETQ. The chain's CDR3 is CASSLGVGSYEQYF. In DNA, the CDR3 is TGCGCCAGCAGCTTGGGGGTGGGCTCCTACGAGCAGTACTTC.

In this sample, this clonotype turned up many times. The CDR3 is CASSFKGGEKLFF. The CDR3 DNA follows: TGTGCCAGCAGCTTTAAGGGGGGAGAAAAACTGTTTTTT. The chain employs TRBV7-9 and TRBJ1-4; a weak D match, TRBD1 (6 bases). The CDR3 totals 13 residues. Looked up from germline, CDR1 is SEHNR and CDR2 is FQNEAQ (reference sequence). V was pared by 3 bases and J by 8 bases, with 10 bases between.

This clonotype was seen repeatedly, ten times or more. The rearrangement links TRBV28 to TRBJ2-5; 8 positions agree with TRBD1. Germline V lookup: CDR1 MDHEN, CDR2 SYDVKM. The CDR3 runs to 14 residues. J gave up 5 bases and V 7 bases, and 9 bases lay outside the gene matches. This chain's CDR3 is CASNQGAPGETQYF. The CDR3, as DNA: TGTGCCAGCAACCAGGGGGCGCCGGGTGAGACCCAGTACTTC.

In this sample, this clonotype turned up many times. J is TRBJ1-1 and V is TRBV12-3 or TRBV12-4, with 7 bases fitting TRBD1. The J segment lost 11 bases and the V segment lost 6 bases, leaving 12 bases of the junction unmatched. The CDR3 has 13 amino acids. The DNA of the CDR3 is TGTGCCAGCAGCGCCACCCGGACAGGCGAGGCTTTCTTT. Protein sequence: CASSATRTGEAFF.

This clonotype came up many times. This chain uses TRBV20-1 with TRBJ2-3; 13 bases align to TRBD2. Germline trimming cut 3 bases from V and 2 bases from J; bases unmatched to any gene: 11. Germline V gene lookup returns CDR1 DFQATT and CDR2 SNEGSKA (reference sequence). The CDR3 runs 18 residues. The CDR3: CSARRGQGLAGFTDTQYF. The CDR3 bases are TGCAGTGCTAGGAGGGGTCAGGGACTAGCGGGATTCACAGATACGCAGTATTTT.

This clonotype was seen ten or more times. This sequence joins TRBV15 and TRBJ2-7; D tentatively reads TRBD1 or TRBD2 (6 bases each). CDR1 and CDR2 from the germline V gene are LNHNV and YYDKDF (reference sequence). Trimming removed 8 bases from V and 2 bases from J, with 13 bases in between. This CDR3 contains 13 residues. CDR3 bases: TGTGCCACCGCGGAGGAGGGGGCCTACGAGCAGTACTTC. This sequence encodes CATAEEGAYEQYF.

In its sample, this clonotype was seen many times. The chain recombines TRBV29-1 with TRBJ2-5; possibly TRBD2 for D (6 bases). The CDR3 has 12 amino acids. CDR1 and CDR2 from the germline V gene are SQVTM and ANQGSEA. Trimming took 7 bases from V and 3 from J, leaving 12 bases between them. This chain's CDR3 is CSALGGEETQYF. In DNA, the CDR3 is TGCAGCGCACTAGGAGGGGAAGAGACCCAGTACTTC.

This chain links TRBV5-1 with TRBJ1-1; D gene uncertain. Trimming removed 2 bases from V and 4 bases from J, with 12 bases in between. The CDR3 has 14 amino acids. The germline V gene has CDR1 SGHRS and CDR2 YFSETQ. The CDR3, as DNA: TGCGCCAGCAGCTTCGCAGGTGACGGCACTGAAGCTTTCTTT. Translation: CASSFAGDGTEAFF.

This clonotype came up a few times. The chain recombines TRBV6-1 with TRBJ2-1; TRBD2 aligns across 9 bases. Germline loops: CDR1 MNHNS, CDR2 SASEGT. Unmatched junction bases numbered 8, after V lost 6 bases and J lost 5 bases. This CDR3 spans 15 amino acids. The CDR3 coding sequence is TGTGCCAGCAGCTTACTAGCGGGCGTCAACAATGAGCAGTTCTTC. Translating gives CASSLLAGVNNEQFF.

This clonotype came up a few times. The V and J genes are TRBV6-1 and TRBJ2-3; tentatively, D is TRBD1 (5 bases). The germline gives CDR1 MNHNS, CDR2 SASEGT. Trimming shortened V by 6 bases and J by 2 bases, and 12 bases separated the two germline ends. CDR3 size: 14 residues. CDR3 residues: CASRQDGLTDTQYF. CDR3 coding DNA: TGTGCCAGCAGACAGGACGGCCTCACAGATACGCAGTATTTT.

This clonotype came up many times. A read error may account for a junction end that differs from germline. CDR3 loop: CVSSLDGPSGINEQFF. CDR3 DNA: TGTGTCAGCAGCTTGGATGGTCCTAGCGGGATAAATGAGCAGTTCTTC. The chain combines TRBV5-6 with TRBJ2-1; 9 bases line up with TRBD2. Germline V gene data show CDR1 as SGHDT and CDR2 as YYEEEE. The CDR3 spans 16 residues.

The chain carries TRBV6-5 and TRBJ1-1, with 7 positions matching TRBD1. Germline assignment: CDR1 MNHEY and CDR2 SVGAGI. CDR3 length: 15 residues. V lost 6 bases, J lost 6 bases, and 13 bases stayed unmatched. The CDR3 region is CASRRQGGGGAEAFF. The CDR3 bases are TGTGCCAGCAGGCGTCAAGGGGGCGGAGGGGCTGAAGCTTTCTTT.

This clonotype was seen a few times. The V call is TRBV29-1, the J call TRBJ2-2; D call uncertain. The CDR3 loop spans 11 amino acids. Germline V gene lookup returns CDR1 SQVTM and CDR2 ANQGSEA. V was cut by 7 bases and J by 0 bases, with 3 bases left in between. The CDR3 bases are TGCAGCGGAACGAACACCGGGGAGCTGTTTTTT. It yields the protein CSGTNTGELFF.

At least ten counts were recorded for this clonotype. The chain links TRBV20-1 to TRBJ1-1; a weak D match, TRBD1 (5 bases). Germline lookup yields CDR1 DFQATT and CDR2 SNEGSKA (reference sequence). This CDR3 is 13 amino acids long. For the CDR3, the DNA is TGCAGCTACTCCCCCTCGGGGGTGGGTGAAGCTTTCTTT. Residues: CSYSPSGVGEAFF.

This chain joins TRBV12-3 or TRBV12-4 and TRBJ1-5; D perhaps matches TRBD1 (5 bases). This CDR3 contains 15 residues. V was cut by 2 bases and J by 2 bases, with 10 bases left in between. CDR3 loop: CASSLKGNGNQPQHF. In DNA, the CDR3 is TGTGCCAGCAGTTTAAAGGGGAACGGCAATCAGCCCCAGCATTTT.